This T cell receptor (beta chain) was documented in a study of T cell responses to AZD1222 COVID-19 vaccine (dated by TCRdb to the early 2020s). In the study overall: AZD1222 recipients with second doses at about 4 weeks or about 12 weeks were pooled, because spike-specific TCR depth and breadth did not differ between schedules. A total of under 250 trial participants underwent TCR sequencing, of whom about 200 had received two doses of AZD1222 and about 26 had received two doses of the MenACWY control vaccine. Trial participants were enrolled by age into subgroups of 18-55, 56-69 and 70-plus years, and roughly 160, 29 and 62 TCR-sequenced participants, respectively, were included in these subgroups. Study-wide conclusions, independent of this receptor: The whole spike protein was spanned by vaccine-associated CD4 TCRs, and dominant responses were seen in regions 160-218 and 743-854. After two AZD1222 doses, both the breadth and the depth of spike-specific TCRs were significantly higher than at day 0 and than in MenACWY recipients. Because no samples from the day 14 peak response were available, repertoires could be characterized only after the peak T cell response. Participants were mostly white British, with more females than males. The authors suggested clonal diversity may have been underestimated. Reportedly, close to half of the unique spike-specific TCRs recognized epitopes lying outside the regions that are mutated in the B.1.351 and B.1.1.7 variants. The 56-69-year group was small, and its depth increase did not reach significance, likely because of low power. Only a handful of AZD1222 recipients were SARS-CoV-2 seropositive at baseline, limiting conclusions about previously exposed vaccinees.

The CDR3 regions of human TCRbeta chains were subjected to immunosequencing. For the original study's pipeline: TCRs in the repertoires were matched against a reference library of SARS-CoV-2-specific TCRs that had been generated with the MIRA antigen-specificity platform. Breadth was defined as the fraction of unique TCRs that were SARS-CoV-2-associated. Depth was defined as the fraction of total T cells that were SARS-CoV-2-associated. Each spike-specific TCR was assigned to its reactive spike region and to a CD4 or CD8 class using the MIRA data. Log10-transformed breadth and depth values were compared by one-way ANOVA with Sidak's multiple comparisons tests. TCRdb re-hosts the immuneACCESS table, in-frame sequences only. Its copies lack some clones; in the studies checked, an unresolved V gene accounts for under half of them, and the cause for the rest is not known. The V and J calls and clone size are taken from that table; D and trimming were inferred from the DNA. Within this sample are more than 85,000 clones, with more than 70% of them counted one time only. The ten top clones hold roughly 15% of the sample.

The junction shows trimming of 11 bases on V and 4 bases on J, and the gene matches do not reach 12 bases of it. The CDR3 sequence holds 14 residues, the cysteine and phenylalanine included. CDR3 DNA only is kept here, 42 bases in frame from base 1. The germline V gene supplies CDR1 MNHEY and CDR2 SVGAGI. A word on this clone: The target of this receptor is not known. Base qualities are missing; no much larger clone stands one base away.

The sample's time point label, decoded: baseline before first vaccination. The vaccinee samples were drawn from two UK trials, COV001 and COV002, one of which was a single-blind randomized controlled phase 2/3 trial testing AZD1222 (ChAdOx1 nCoV-19) in healthy adults. For TCRbeta chain sequencing, PBMC samples were collected from trial participants at day 0 and at day 28 after the second dose. This TCR was sampled from an adult in good health. The sequencing here drew on peripheral blood, taken on day 0 of AZD1222 vaccination. The chain is assembled from TRBV6-5 and TRBJ1-1, with 8 bases aligning to TRBD1. The CDR3 is CAGQRAGGRTEAFF. The DNA sequence is TGTGCCGGACAGAGGGCAGGGGGCCGCACTGAAGCTTTCTTT.